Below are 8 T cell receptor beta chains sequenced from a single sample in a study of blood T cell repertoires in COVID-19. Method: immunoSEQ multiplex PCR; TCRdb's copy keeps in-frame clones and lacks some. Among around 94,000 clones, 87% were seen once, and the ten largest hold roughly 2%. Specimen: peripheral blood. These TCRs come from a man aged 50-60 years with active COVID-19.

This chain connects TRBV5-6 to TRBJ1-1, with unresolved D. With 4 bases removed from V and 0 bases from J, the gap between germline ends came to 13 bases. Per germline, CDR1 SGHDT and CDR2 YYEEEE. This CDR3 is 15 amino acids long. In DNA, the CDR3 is TGTGCCAGCAGCCCCTTACAGATTATGAACACTGAAGCTTTCTTT. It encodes CASSPLQIMNTEAFF.

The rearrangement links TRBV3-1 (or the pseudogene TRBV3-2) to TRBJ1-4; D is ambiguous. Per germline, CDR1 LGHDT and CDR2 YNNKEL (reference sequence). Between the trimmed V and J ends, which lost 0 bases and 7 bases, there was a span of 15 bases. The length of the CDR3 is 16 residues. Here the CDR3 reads CASSQDMAGMGEKLFF. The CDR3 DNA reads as TGTGCCAGCAGCCAAGACATGGCGGGGATGGGTGAAAAACTGTTTTTT.

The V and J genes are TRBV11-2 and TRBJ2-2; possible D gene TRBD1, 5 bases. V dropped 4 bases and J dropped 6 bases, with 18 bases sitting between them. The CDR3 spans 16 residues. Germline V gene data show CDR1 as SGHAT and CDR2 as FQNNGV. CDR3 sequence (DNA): TGTGCCAGCAGCTCCCAGCTCCCCAGGGTGGCCGGGGAGCTGTTTTTT. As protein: CASSSQLPRVAGELFF.

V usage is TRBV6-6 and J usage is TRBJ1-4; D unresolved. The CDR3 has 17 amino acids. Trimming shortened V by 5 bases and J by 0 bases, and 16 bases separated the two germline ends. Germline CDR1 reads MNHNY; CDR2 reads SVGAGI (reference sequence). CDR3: CASSPQVAGATNEKLFF. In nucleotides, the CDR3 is TGTGCCAGCAGTCCCCAAGTGGCCGGGGCAACTAATGAAAAACTGTTTTTT.

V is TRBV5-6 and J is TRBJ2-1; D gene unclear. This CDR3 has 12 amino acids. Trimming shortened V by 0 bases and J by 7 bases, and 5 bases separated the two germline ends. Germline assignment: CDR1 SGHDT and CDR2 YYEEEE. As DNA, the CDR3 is TGTGCCAGCAGCTTGGGTAGTAATGAGCAGTTCTTC. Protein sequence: CASSLGSNEQFF.

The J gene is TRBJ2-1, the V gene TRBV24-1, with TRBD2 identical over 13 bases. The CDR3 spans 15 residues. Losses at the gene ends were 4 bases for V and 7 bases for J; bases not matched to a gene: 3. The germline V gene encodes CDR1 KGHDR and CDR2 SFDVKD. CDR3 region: CATSDTSGGANEQFF. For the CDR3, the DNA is TGTGCCACCAGTGACACTAGCGGGGGGGCAAATGAGCAGTTCTTC.

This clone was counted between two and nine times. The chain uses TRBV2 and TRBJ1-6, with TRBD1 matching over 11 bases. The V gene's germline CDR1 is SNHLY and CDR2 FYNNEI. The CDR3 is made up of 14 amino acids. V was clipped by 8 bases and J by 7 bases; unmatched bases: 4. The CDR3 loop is CASRRTGGNSPLHF. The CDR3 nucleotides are TGTGCCAGCCGGAGGACAGGGGGCAATTCACCCCTCCACTTT.

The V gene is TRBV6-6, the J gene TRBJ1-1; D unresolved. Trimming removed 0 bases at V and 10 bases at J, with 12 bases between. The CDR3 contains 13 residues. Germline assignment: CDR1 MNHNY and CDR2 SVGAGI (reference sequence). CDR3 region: CASSYSRAGSAFF. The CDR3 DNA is TGTGCCAGCAGTTACTCGAGGGCAGGTTCAGCTTTCTTT.